The 17 T cell receptor beta chains given below trace back to one sample, sequenced in a study of CD8 T cells in Susac syndrome. RNA was extracted with the RNeasy kit, and a quantity of roughly 0.45 to 1 ug was reverse transcribed using random hexamers. From the immunoSEQ multiplex PCR reads, TCRdb called clonotypes with MiXCR, one entry per CDR3 protein. The sample yields about 130,000 distinct CDR3 sequences, roughly 94% seen once. The sample taken for sequencing was CD8+ T cells from PBMCs. The receptors derive from a human donor with Susac syndrome.

The chain combines TRBV5-6 with TRBJ1-2; D unresolved. The germline CDR1 and CDR2 sequences are SGHDT and YYEEEE. This CDR3 has 13 amino acids. The V and J ends lost 0 bases and 8 bases respectively, with 11 bases between them. The CDR3 loop is CASSLGRSEGYTF. The CDR3, as DNA: TGTGCCAGCAGCTTGGGAAGAAGTGAGGGCTACACCTTC.

Details on this clonotype: One end of the junction varies from germline; a read error may be responsible. The chain's CDR3 is CAGQKAAPEVFF. The CDR3 nucleotides read TGTGCCGGACAGAAGGCGGCCCCTGAAGTTTTCTTT. V usage is TRBV30 and J usage is TRBJ1-1; D perhaps matches TRBD1 (6 bases). CDR3 length: 12 amino acids. CDR1 GTSNPN and CDR2 SVGIG come from the germline V gene (reference sequence).

This chain uses TRBV7-6 with TRBJ2-1, with TRBD2 matching over 11 bases. CDR1 SGHVS and CDR2 FNYEAQ come from the germline V gene. The junction had 6 bases not matched to a gene; V was cut back by 6 bases and J by 8 bases. The CDR3 totals 14 residues. The CDR3 loop is CASSTSGSLDEQFF. In DNA, the CDR3 is TGTGCCAGCAGTACTAGCGGGAGTTTAGATGAGCAGTTCTTC.

The V call is TRBV24-1, the J call TRBJ2-2; D not resolved. V was trimmed by 3 bases and J by 1 base, leaving 14 bases between them. The CDR3 runs 17 residues. The V gene's germline CDR1 is KGHDR and CDR2 SFDVKD. The CDR3, as DNA: TGTGCCACCAGTGATCCCCCCAGCGCGAAGAACACCGGGGAGCTGTTTTTT. This sequence encodes CATSDPPSAKNTGELFF.

The chain couples TRBV7-9 to TRBJ1-1; 7 bases line up with TRBD1. V shed 4 bases, J shed 11 bases, and the junction held 7 bases outside the gene matches. The germline V gene encodes CDR1 SEHNR and CDR2 FQNEAQ (reference sequence). This CDR3 has 12 residues. CDR3 amino acids: CASSSLGQLAFF. CDR3 bases: TGTGCCAGCAGCTCCCTGGGACAGTTGGCTTTCTTT.

This rearrangement joins TRBV28 to TRBJ2-3; maybe TRBD2 (5 bases). The CDR3 consists of 15 residues. Germline lookup yields CDR1 MDHEN and CDR2 SYDVKM. The ends were cut back, 3 bases at V and 6 bases at J, with 16 bases in the middle. This CDR3 is CASSLEAGPVDTQYF. DNA for the CDR3: TGTGCCAGCAGTTTGGAGGCGGGCCCGGTGGATACGCAGTATTTT.

The CDR3 is CASSYVQGAPYGYTF. CDR3 nucleotides: TGTGCCAGCAGTTATGTACAGGGGGCCCCATATGGCTACACCTTC. This rearrangement joins TRBV6-5 to TRBJ1-2; 9 bases match TRBD1. Germline CDR1 reads MNHEY; CDR2 reads SVGAGI. This CDR3 region has 15 residues. V was pared by 3 bases and J by 5 bases, with 7 bases of the junction left unmatched.

This chain joins TRBV29-1 and TRBJ2-7; maybe TRBD2 (6 bases). The CDR3 is made up of 10 amino acids. Germline CDR1 SQVTM, CDR2 ANQGSEA. V lost 8 bases and J 9 bases, leaving 14 bases between the germline ends. The CDR3 is CSPDGTRQYF. The CDR3 bases are TGCAGCCCGGACGGGACTCGGCAGTACTTC.

The chain combines TRBV15 with TRBJ1-1, with D possibly matching TRBD1 (5 bases). Germline V lookup: CDR1 LNHNV, CDR2 YYDKDF (reference sequence). CDR3 length: 16 residues. With 6 bases removed from V and 0 bases from J, the gap between germline ends came to 17 bases. The CDR3 DNA reads TGTGCCACCAGTATCTCCAGGGAACTTATGAACACTGAAGCTTTCTTT. It translates to CATSISRELMNTEAFF.

The chain is built from TRBV4-2 and TRBJ2-7, with D perhaps given as TRBD1 or TRBD2 (5 bases each). Germline V gene data show CDR1 as LGHNA and CDR2 as YNFKEQ. V lost 0 bases and J 6 bases, leaving 18 bases between the germline ends. This CDR3 is built from 16 residues. The CDR3, as DNA: TGTGCCAGCAGCCAAGAGCGGCCCGGGAATGGGGGCGAGCAGTACTTC. Translation gives CASSQERPGNGGEQYF.

This clonotype was counted between two and nine times. This chain uses TRBV5-5 with TRBJ2-7; TRBD1 matches 9 bases. The CDR3 covers 12 residues. The J segment lost 7 bases and the V segment lost 5 bases, leaving 4 bases of the junction unmatched. The V gene's germline CDR1 is SGHKS and CDR2 YYEKEE (reference sequence). Here the CDR3 DNA reads TGTGCCAGCAGTTGGACAGGGGAAGAGCAGTACTTC. This codes for CASSWTGEEQYF.

The chain carries TRBV12-3 or TRBV12-4 and TRBJ2-3, with D possibly TRBD2 on 6 matching bases. There are 17 residues in the CDR3. V lost 2 bases, J lost 0 bases, and 15 bases lay in between. The CDR3 nucleotides read TGTGCCAGCAGTTTAATCGATCGGGGGACTAGCACAGATACGCAGTATTTT. This sequence encodes CASSLIDRGTSTDTQYF.

The rearrangement uses TRBV7-2 and TRBJ2-7; possibly TRBD1 for D (6 bases). From germline, CDR1 is SGHTA and CDR2 FQGNSA. The length of the CDR3 is 15 residues. Trimming took 5 bases from V and 0 from J, leaving 14 bases between them. For the CDR3, the DNA is TGTGCCAGCAGCAAAACGGACAGTATCTCCTACGAGCAGTACTTC. Residues: CASSKTDSISYEQYF.

The V gene is TRBV7-2, the J gene TRBJ2-7; no definite D call. Germline loops: CDR1 SGHTA, CDR2 FQGNSA. The CDR3 covers 15 residues. Deletions cut 5 bases from V and 0 bases from J, with 14 bases between. The chain's CDR3 is CASSPRKGNSYEQYF. The CDR3, as DNA: TGTGCCAGCAGCCCGCGGAAAGGGAACTCCTACGAGCAGTACTTC.

The gene calls are TRBV3-1 and TRBJ2-3; 9 bases are a match to TRBD2. The V gene end was trimmed by 6 bases and the J gene end by 2 bases; junction bases not matched to a gene: 12. The CDR3 length is 17 residues. The germline gives CDR1 LGHDT, CDR2 YNNKEL (reference sequence). The CDR3 DNA follows: TGTGCCAGCAGGAGTTTGGGGCGGGAGGGGTCCACAGATACGCAGTATTTT. Translation gives CASRSLGREGSTDTQYF.

The gene calls are TRBV7-9 and TRBJ2-1; D is possibly TRBD2 (6 bases). Trimming took off 5 bases at V and 0 bases at J, with 14 bases between the two ends. CDR1 and CDR2 (germline): SEHNR, FQNEAQ (reference sequence). The CDR3 loop spans 16 amino acids. The CDR3 DNA follows: TGTGCCAGCAGCAACTTAGCGGAGAGCTCCTACAATGAGCAGTTCTTC. Encoded protein: CASSNLAESSYNEQFF.

This clonotype showed up just a few times. This chain links TRBV7-3 with TRBJ2-1, with TRBD2 as a possible D gene (6 bases). Germline V gene data show CDR1 as SGHTA and CDR2 as FQGTGA. The CDR3 covers 13 residues. Between the trimmed V and J ends, which lost 5 bases and 7 bases, there was a span of 12 bases. DNA of the CDR3: TGTGCCAGCAGCCCAGCGGGCGCTAATGAGCAGTTCTTC. Translating gives CASSPAGANEQFF.